The rows below give T cell receptor beta chains drawn from one sample of a study of blood T cell repertoires in COVID-19. Produced via immunoSEQ multiplex PCR; TCRdb's table is partial and in-frame only. This sample yields over 95,000 clones, of which over 70% are seen a single time; around 1.5% belongs to the top ten. The sample comprised peripheral blood. The receptors derive from a man aged 50 to 59 with acute or convalescent COVID-19. Both conserved end residues are part of each CDR3. A D gene is named only where the DNA matches it firmly. Size is stated for part of the rows, as once, few or many counts, or as a class when the clone is expanded.

>TRBV6-5|TRBD1|TRBJ1-6|.
TGTGCCAGCAGTTACTCGACAACAGGGGGATCTTCACCCCTCCACTTT
CASSYSTTGGSSPLHF
>TRBV28|TRBD1|TRBJ1-6|.
TGTGCCAGCAGTTTCCGACAGGGCACCTATAATTCACCCCTCCACTTT
CASSFRQGTYNSPLHF
>TRBV28|TRBD1|TRBJ2-1|.
TGTGCCAGCAGTTCAATACAGGGGTTAGCCTCCTACAATGAGCAGTTCTTC
CASSSIQGLASYNEQFF
>TRBV27|TRBD1|TRBJ1-5|.
TGTGCCAGCAGTTTATCGATTGGACAGGGGGCGAATATGCAGCCCCAGCATTTT
CASSLSIGQGANMQPQHF
>TRBV15|.|TRBJ2-7|.
TGTGCCACCAGCAGAGATTCAGGGGCCGTCTCCTACGAGCAGTACTTC
CATSRDSGAVSYEQYF
>TRBV6-1|.|TRBJ1-5|.
TGTGCCAGCAGTGAGAAGGGGTCTCAGCCCCAGCATTTT
CASSEKGSQPQHF
>TRBV12-3/TRBV12-4|.|TRBJ2-1|.
TGTGCCAGCAGTTTAGGCGGGGAATCAACGCAGTTCTTC
CASSLGGESTQFF
>TRBV20-1|.|TRBJ2-7|.
TGCAGTGCTAGTTCGGGGGGCTTCTACGAGCAGTACTTC
CSASSGGFYEQYF
>TRBV10-3|.|TRBJ2-7|.
TGTGCCATCAGTGAGTCTGGAGCGGCCCTTAAAGAGCAGTACTTC
CAISESGAALKEQYF
>TRBV5-5|.|TRBJ1-6|.
TGTGCCAGCAGCAGAAGCAGGGTCTCTGATTCACCCCTCCACTTT
CASSRSRVSDSPLHF
>TRBV3-1/TRBV3-2|.|TRBJ2-3|.
TGTGCCAGCAGCCAAGATATCAGCACAGATACGCAGTATTTT
CASSQDISTDTQYF
>TRBV6-2/TRBV6-3|TRBD1|TRBJ1-1|once
TGTGCCAGCAGTTTCCCCTATCACCTCTTTGACAGGGCGGCTGAAGCTTTCTTT
CASSFPYHLFDRAAEAFF
>TRBV7-2|.|TRBJ2-7|.
TGTGCCAGCAGCTTAGAATGGCAGGGGACCTACGAGCAGTACTTC
CASSLEWQGTYEQYF
>TRBV27|.|TRBJ1-4|.
TGTGCCAGCAGTAAAGGACAGTATAATGAAAAACTGTTTTTT
CASSKGQYNEKLFF
>TRBV30|.|TRBJ1-1|.
TGTGCCTGGAGTAGGGGGATCGGAACTGAAGCTTTCTTT
CAWSRGIGTEAFF
>TRBV7-6|.|TRBJ1-1|.
TGTGCCAGCAGCCCCCGAAGTGTCGGCACTGAAGCTTTCTTT
CASSPRSVGTEAFF
>TRBV6-6|.|TRBJ1-3|once
TGTGCCAGCAGTTACTCGAGACACCCCTCTGGAAACACCATATATTTT
CASSYSRHPSGNTIYF
>TRBV6-5|.|TRBJ1-1|once
TGTGCCAGCACTTTTCTGGGGGAGGGTACTGAAGCTTTCTTT
CASTFLGEGTEAFF
>TRBV3-1/TRBV3-2|.|TRBJ1-1|.
TGTGCCAGCAGCCCGAATACAGGGTCTGGTGCTTTCTTT
CASSPNTGSGAFF
>TRBV21-1|.|TRBJ1-2|.
TGTGCCAGCAGCACCCGACAGATTACTAACTATGGCTACACCTTC
CASSTRQITNYGYTF
>TRBV28|.|TRBJ1-2|few
TGTGCCAGCAGTTTACTGGACAGCCTCAAGTTCAACTATGGCTACACCTTC
CASSLLDSLKFNYGYTF
>TRBV6-1|.|TRBJ1-1|once
TGTGCCAGTTATAGGGGATCCGATATATTAGGAGCTTTCTTT
CASYRGSDILGAFF
>TRBV25-1|.|TRBJ1-2|.
TGTGCCAGCAGTGAACTGACGGACATAGGGGGCTACACCTTC
CASSELTDIGGYTF
>TRBV12-3/TRBV12-4|.|TRBJ2-1|.
TGTGCCAGCAGTTTAGGGCTTTACAATGAGCAGTTCTTC
CASSLGLYNEQFF
>TRBV19|TRBD1|TRBJ1-1|.
TGTGCCAGTAGTCCTAGACAGGGGCGTATGAACACTGAAGCTTTCTTT
CASSPRQGRMNTEAFF
>TRBV4-1|TRBD1|TRBJ1-6|.
TGCGCCAGCAGCCAAGATGGGACAGGGAATTCACCCCTCCACTTT
CASSQDGTGNSPLHF
>TRBV5-6|TRBD1|TRBJ2-7|.
TGTGCCAGCAGCCGGGACAGGGGAAACGAGCAGTACTTC
CASSRDRGNEQYF
>TRBV3-1/TRBV3-2|.|TRBJ1-3|.
TGTGCCAGCAGCCAAGGGCGGGGAGACACCATATATTTT
CASSQGRGDTIYF
>TRBV6-5|TRBD1|TRBJ1-2|.
TGTGCCAGCAGAACCGGGACAGCGAAGAATGGCTACACCTTC
CASRTGTAKNGYTF
>TRBV21-1|.|TRBJ1-6|.
TGTGCCAGCAGCCCGAGGGGGAACCTCCTAAGGCGGAATTCACCCCTCCACTTT
CASSPRGNLLRRNSPLHF
>TRBV10-3|.|TRBJ1-6|.
TGTGCCATCAACCAGAAGGCGGATTCACCCCTCCACTTT
CAINQKADSPLHF
>TRBV6-2/TRBV6-3|.|TRBJ1-3|.
TGTGCCAGCAGTCTCCCAACATACAGAGTTATCTCTGGAAACACCATATATTTT
CASSLPTYRVISGNTIYF
>TRBV28|.|TRBJ1-1|.
TGTGCCAGCAGCCCACTAACTGTGAACACTGAAGCTTTCTTT
CASSPLTVNTEAFF
>TRBV28|.|TRBJ2-7|.
TGTGCCAGCAGTCCCGGACAGTACTACGAGCAGTACTTC
CASSPGQYYEQYF
>TRBV4-1|TRBD1|TRBJ2-2|.
TGCGCCAGCAGCCCTAGGACAGGGTCGAACACCGGGGAGCTGTTTTTT
CASSPRTGSNTGELFF
>TRBV5-1|.|TRBJ1-4|.
TGCGCCAGCAGCTTGAACGCCGGGGGAAATGAAAAACTGTTTTTT
CASSLNAGGNEKLFF
>TRBV5-1|.|TRBJ2-7|.
TGCGCCAGCAGCTTGAAACAGGGTAACTACGAGCAGTACTTC
CASSLKQGNYEQYF
>TRBV11-1|.|TRBJ2-6|.
TGTGCCAGCAGCTTTTTATCTGGGGCCAACGTCCTGACTTTC
CASSFLSGANVLTF
>TRBV27|TRBD1|TRBJ1-4|.
TGTGCCAGCAGGGGACAGATTAATGAAAAACTGTTTTTT
CASRGQINEKLFF
>TRBV25-1|.|TRBJ1-2|.
TGTGCCAGCAGTCCAGGGTTGTGGTATGGCTACACCTTC
CASSPGLWYGYTF
>TRBV28|.|TRBJ1-1|.
TGTGCCAGCAGTTCCCCATATACAGGTAACACTGAAGCTTTCTTT
CASSSPYTGNTEAFF
>TRBV28|TRBD1|TRBJ1-2|.
TGTGCCAGCAGTCAGGGACAGGGATATGGCTACACCTTC
CASSQGQGYGYTF
>TRBV28|.|TRBJ1-2|once
TGTGCCAGCACTCTCCAGTGGGACGGCAGGGGTGGCTACACCTTC
CASTLQWDGRGGYTF
>TRBV6-1|TRBD1|TRBJ1-4|.
TGTGCCAGCAGTGAGACCGGGACAGGGGAGGAAAAACTGTTTTTT
CASSETGTGEEKLFF
>TRBV5-6|.|TRBJ2-3|.
TGTGCCAGCAGCTTGGGCGCCCACACAGATACGCAGTATTTT
CASSLGAHTDTQYF
>TRBV6-1|.|TRBJ1-2|once
TGTGCCAGCAGTGAAGGACGGGTTTACTATGGCTACACCTTC
CASSEGRVYYGYTF
>TRBV12-3/TRBV12-4|.|TRBJ1-2|few
TGTGCCAGCAGTTTAAGACATGCCTATGGCTACACCTTC
CASSLRHAYGYTF
>TRBV5-1|TRBD1|TRBJ1-2|once
TGCGCCAGCAGCAAACAGGGGGCAAGTGGCTACACCTTC
CASSKQGASGYTF
>TRBV3-1/TRBV3-2|TRBD2|TRBJ2-3|.
TGTGCCAGCAGCCAAGGTAGCGGGGGGGGAGATACGCAGTATTTT
CASSQGSGGGDTQYF
>TRBV6-5|TRBD1|TRBJ1-1|.
TGTGCCAGCAGAGAGACAGGGGGCCTGGAAAAAGCTTTCTTT
CASRETGGLEKAFF
>TRBV5-1|.|TRBJ1-1|.
TGCGCCAGCAGCCCGGGAATCATAGGGAACACTGAAGCTTTCTTT
CASSPGIIGNTEAFF
>TRBV25-1|.|TRBJ1-5|.
TGTGCCAGCAGTGGGCTCGGGAATCAGCCCCAGCATTTT
CASSGLGNQPQHF
>TRBV10-3|.|TRBJ2-1|.
TGTGCCATCAGTGAAGGGGCAATTAATGAGCAGTTCTTC
CAISEGAINEQFF
>TRBV6-5|.|TRBJ2-1|.
TGTGCCAGCAGTTACTCAACGGGGGAAGTGATAGATGAGCAGTTCTTC
CASSYSTGEVIDEQFF
>TRBV7-2|.|TRBJ1-5|.
TGTGCCAGCAGCTTAGATTCAGGGTCCCGTCAGCCCCAGCATTTT
CASSLDSGSRQPQHF